This T cell receptor (beta chain) originates from a study of read filtering for tumor transcriptome and immune sequencing. This clonotype has at least ten counts. The CDR3 length is 16 residues. CDR1 is MNHEY, CDR2 SMNVEV, per germline (reference sequence). Trimming at V came to 4 bases and at J to 5 bases, leaving 7 bases not matched to a gene. The library was built from about 0.4 ug RNA with molecular barcoded adaptors for alpha/delta and beta/gamma chains. Using its own MiXCR run on the reads, TCRdb lists one record per CDR3 protein. This sample yields under 150,000 distinct CDR3 sequences, of which 13% are seen a single time; roughly 7.6% belongs to the top ten.

The specimen sequenced was a population of CD138-negative cells sorted from bone marrow. The source of this sequence is a donor over 35 with multiple myeloma. The chain couples TRBV27 to TRBJ2-1; the match to TRBD2 covers 11 bases. CDR3 sequence: CASSYTPGLADNEQFF. In DNA form, the CDR3 reads TGTGCCAGCAGTTACACCCCGGGACTAGCGGACAATGAGCAGTTCTTC.